This entry lists 9 T cell receptor beta chains sequenced from one sample in a study of shared clonotypes between healthy human individuals. The data were produced by immunoSEQ multiplex PCR, yet TCRdb's version contains in-frame clones alone and is incomplete. The sample includes some 1,900,000 clones, less than 95% seen only once; the top ten take roughly 1.2%. Terminally differentiated effector memory CD45RA+ cells were left out of the naive CD8 fraction, which was CD45RO-negative and positively selected for CCR7. The sample was naive CD8+ T cells sorted from blood. Receptor source: a man between 18 and 29 years old in good health.

The rearrangement uses TRBV7-8 and TRBJ1-1, with D perhaps matching TRBD1 (6 bases). Germline assignment: CDR1 SGHVS and CDR2 FQNEAQ. This CDR3 is 16 amino acids long. Trimming pared 4 bases from V and 1 base from J, leaving 16 bases between. CDR3 sequence: CASSSPEQGTNTEAFF. The CDR3 DNA follows: TGTGCCAGCAGCTCACCAGAACAGGGCACGAACACTGAAGCTTTCTTT. The variable domain in full, with the rest retrieved from reference TRBV7-8 and TRBJ1-1, is GAGVSQSPRYKVAKRGQDVALRCDPISGHVSLFWYQQALGQGPEFLTYFQNEAQLDKSGLPSDRFFAERPEGSVSTLKIQRTQQEDSAVYLCASSSPEQGTNTEAFFGQGTRLTVV.

This clone was observed a single time. The gene calls are TRBV27 and TRBJ1-2; the D gene is possibly TRBD1 (5 bases). The CDR3 length is 15 residues. The V end lost 5 bases, the J end lost 7 bases, and 20 bases lay between the germline ends. Germline lookup yields CDR1 MNHEY and CDR2 SMNVEV (reference sequence). CDR3 protein: CASSSRVGEEVGYTF. Here the CDR3 DNA reads TGTGCCAGCAGTAGCCGTGTGGGGGAAGAGGTTGGCTACACCTTC.

This clone appeared once. CDR3 residues: CASRHRDGPYEQYF. CDR3 bases: TGTGCCAGCAGACACCGGGACGGCCCCTACGAGCAGTACTTC. V gene TRBV7-9 combines with J gene TRBJ2-7; D is perhaps TRBD1 or TRBD2 (5 bases each). Trimming stripped 6 bases from V and 2 bases from J, with 14 bases between. The germline V gene encodes CDR1 SEHNR and CDR2 FQNEAQ (reference sequence). The CDR3 extends over 14 amino acids.

The chain is built from TRBV30 and TRBJ2-7, with a weak D call TRBD1 (5 bases). CDR3 size: 14 residues. The V end lost 0 bases, the J end lost 4 bases, and 13 bases lay between the germline ends. Germline V gene data show CDR1 as GTSNPN and CDR2 as SVGIG (reference sequence). Here the CDR3 DNA reads TGTGCCTGGAGTGTGAGCCAGGGATTATACGAGCAGTACTTC. Encoded protein: CAWSVSQGLYEQYF.

This clone was picked up one time. The V gene is TRBV6-5, the J gene TRBJ2-7; D ambiguous. Germline assignment: CDR1 MNHEY and CDR2 SVGAGI. CDR3 length equals 13 residues. V lost 5 bases to trimming and J lost 7 bases, with 15 bases between them. In DNA, the CDR3 is TGTGCCAGCAGTCTCGGTCCCCTTACGGAGCAGTACTTC. Protein sequence: CASSLGPLTEQYF.

CDR3 nucleotides: TGCGCCAGCAGTGAGCAGGGGGTTGGCACCGGGGAGCTGTTTTTT. Amino acid sequence: CASSEQGVGTGELFF. The chain joins TRBV10-1 to TRBJ2-2; 7 nucleotides align to TRBD1. Germline values: CDR1 WNHNN, CDR2 SYGVQD (reference sequence). CDR3 size: 15 residues. V was clipped by 2 bases and J by 4 bases; unmatched bases: 4.

V usage is TRBV11-2 and J usage is TRBJ2-1; 10 bases fit TRBD1. The CDR3 has 15 residues. The V segment lost 6 bases and the J segment 3 bases; nucleotides outside the gene matches: 5. In germline, CDR1 is SGHAT, CDR2 FQNNGV. The CDR3 region is CASRTGTGVYNEQFF. The DNA of the CDR3 is TGTGCCAGCAGAACCGGGACAGGGGTCTACAATGAGCAGTTCTTC.

J is TRBJ2-7 and V is TRBV5-6; D unclear. V dropped 0 bases and J dropped 5 bases, with 3 bases sitting between them. Germline V gives CDR1 SGHDT, CDR2 YYEEEE. The length of the CDR3 is 11 residues. DNA for the CDR3: TGTGCCAGCAGCTTGGAAAACGAGCAGTACTTC. This sequence encodes CASSLENEQYF.

The J gene is TRBJ2-2, the V gene TRBV11-3; 10 bases agree with TRBD1. This CDR3 is built from 13 residues. Losses at the gene ends were 4 bases for V and 7 bases for J; bases not matched to a gene: 0. CDR1 is SGHNT and CDR2 is YENEEA in the germline V gene. CDR3 sequence reads: CASSWTGGGELFF. The CDR3 DNA is TGTGCCAGCAGCTGGACAGGGGGCGGGGAGCTGTTTTTT.